The next 13 T cell receptor beta chains were all read from a single sample in a study of T cell responses to AZD1222 COVID-19 vaccine. Profiled with immunoSEQ multiplex PCR; TCRdb holds only in-frame clones, not every one. The sample lists some 73,000 clones, about 91% occurring once. The sample consisted of peripheral blood, taken 28 days after the second AZD1222 dose. Receptors originate from an adult who received the AZD1222 COVID-19 vaccine.

V gene TRBV7-9 combines with J gene TRBJ2-5; tentatively, D is TRBD1 or TRBD2 (6 bases each). Germline-derived CDR1 and CDR2 are SEHNR and FQNEAQ (reference sequence). The CDR3 extends over 16 amino acids. Trimming removed 5 bases at V and 1 base at J, with 17 bases between. CDR3 coding DNA: TGTGCCAGCAGCGTACTGGGGGGCACACCCCAAGAGACCCAGTACTTC. This gives the protein CASSVLGGTPQETQYF.

The chain carries TRBV29-1 and TRBJ1-1; D gene unclear. Trimming cost V 8 bases and J 0 bases, with 16 bases left between them. The CDR3 spans 14 residues. The V gene's germline CDR1 is SQVTM and CDR2 ANQGSEA. The CDR3 DNA reads as TGCAGCCCCGTGTGGCTACACATGAACACTGAAGCTTTCTTT. Protein: CSPVWLHMNTEAFF.

V gene TRBV5-6 combines with J gene TRBJ2-2; 10 bases line up with TRBD1. The ends lost 6 bases at V and 3 bases at J; junction bases unmatched: 5. Germline V gives CDR1 SGHDT, CDR2 YYEEEE. This CDR3 has 15 residues. CDR3 DNA: TGTGCCAGCACCCTGACAGGGGGCGACACCGGGGAGCTGTTTTTT. It is translated as CASTLTGGDTGELFF.

The gene calls are TRBV2 and TRBJ1-1; 8 bases match TRBD1. Germline V gives CDR1 SNHLY, CDR2 FYNNEI. V shed 6 bases, J shed 4 bases, and the junction held 4 bases outside the gene matches. The CDR3 is made up of 13 amino acids. CDR3 region: CASRPDRGTEAFF. CDR3 DNA sequence: TGTGCCAGCAGACCCGACAGGGGCACTGAAGCTTTCTTT.

The chain combines TRBV28 with TRBJ1-2, with D hard to call. The germline V gene encodes CDR1 MDHEN and CDR2 SYDVKM. This CDR3 contains 15 residues. V lost 7 bases, J lost 4 bases, and 19 bases lay in between. CDR3 in DNA: TGTGCCAGCACCCAAATCCGGGGATACGGCTATGGCTACACCTTC. Its protein is CASTQIRGYGYGYTF.

This rearrangement joins TRBV5-1 to TRBJ1-1; D possibly corresponds to TRBD1 (6 bases). The V gene's germline CDR1 is SGHRS and CDR2 YFSETQ. The length of the CDR3 is 15 residues. V was clipped by 0 bases and J by 4 bases, with 13 bases between them. CDR3 sequence (DNA): TGCGCCAGCAGCTTGGTACTGAGGGGGAGCACTGAAGCTTTCTTT. The encoded protein is CASSLVLRGSTEAFF. The whole variable domain, remainder taken from reference TRBV5-1 and TRBJ1-1, is KAGVTQTPRYLIKTRGQQVTLSCSPISGHRSVSWYQQTPGQGLQFLFEYFSETQRNKGNFPGRFSGRQFSNSRSEMNVSTLELGDSALYLCASSLVLRGSTEAFFGQGTRLTVV.

The rearrangement uses TRBV7-2 and TRBJ2-5, with 12 bases that match TRBD2. Unmatched junction bases numbered 5, after V lost 5 bases and J lost 1 base. This CDR3 comprises 16 residues. Germline V CDR1 and CDR2: SGHTA, FQGNSA. This CDR3 is CASSQTSGGPQETQYF. The CDR3 nucleotides are TGTGCCAGCAGCCAGACTAGCGGGGGACCCCAAGAGACCCAGTACTTC.

This clone was recorded only once. The genes are TRBV9 and TRBJ2-7; 7 bases are a match to TRBD2. The CDR3 extends over 14 amino acids. Trimming took 2 bases from V and 1 from J; bases not matched to a gene: 3. CDR1 SGDLS and CDR2 YYNGEE come from the germline V gene. The CDR3 DNA sequence: TGTGCCAGCAGCGTCGCTAGCGGTTCCTACGAGCAGTACTTC. It codes for CASSVASGSYEQYF.

The chain recombines TRBV19 with TRBJ1-2; possibly TRBD1 for D (5 bases). This CDR3 is 13 amino acids long. V dropped 6 bases and J dropped 1 base, with 9 bases sitting between them. Germline V gene lookup returns CDR1 LNHDA and CDR2 SQIVND (reference sequence). CDR3 in amino acids: CASRGRDNYGYTF. The CDR3 coding sequence is TGTGCCAGTAGAGGCAGGGATAACTATGGCTACACCTTC.

CDR3 region: CASSKAGGDITDTQYF. The CDR3 DNA reads TGTGCCAGCAGCAAAGCGGGGGGGGATATCACAGATACGCAGTATTTT. V gene TRBV21-1 combines with J gene TRBJ2-3; the table's D call TRBD2 went unverified against the DNA. TRBV21-1 has pseudogene status. This CDR3 comprises 16 residues.

The chain links TRBV9 to TRBJ1-1; D may be TRBD1 (5 bases). The CDR3 consists of 15 residues. CDR1 and CDR2 from the germline V gene are SGDLS and YYNGEE. Trimming cost V 0 bases and J 2 bases, with 11 bases left between them. The CDR3 DNA sequence: TGTGCCAGCAGCGTAGGGCTAAGGGGAAACACTGAAGCTTTCTTT. This encodes CASSVGLRGNTEAFF.

V gene TRBV28 combines with J gene TRBJ2-7; TRBD1 matches at 8 bases. After removal of 4 bases from V and 0 bases from J, the junction contained 5 bases not matched to a gene. The V gene's germline CDR1 is MDHEN and CDR2 SYDVKM. The CDR3 has 15 residues. CDR3 nucleotides: TGTGCCAGCAGTTGGGACAGGAGAAGCTCCTACGAGCAGTACTTC. Its protein is CASSWDRRSSYEQYF.

This clone showed up just a few times. The chain joins TRBV7-2 to TRBJ2-6; 9 positions match TRBD2. The CDR3 contains 19 residues. Losses at the gene ends were 5 bases for V and 1 base for J; bases not matched to a gene: 12. Germline lookup yields CDR1 SGHTA and CDR2 FQGNSA. The CDR3 loop reads CASSRHVASGVSGANVLTF. CDR3 DNA: TGTGCCAGCAGCCGTCACGTTGCTAGCGGGGTGTCTGGGGCCAACGTCCTGACTTTC.